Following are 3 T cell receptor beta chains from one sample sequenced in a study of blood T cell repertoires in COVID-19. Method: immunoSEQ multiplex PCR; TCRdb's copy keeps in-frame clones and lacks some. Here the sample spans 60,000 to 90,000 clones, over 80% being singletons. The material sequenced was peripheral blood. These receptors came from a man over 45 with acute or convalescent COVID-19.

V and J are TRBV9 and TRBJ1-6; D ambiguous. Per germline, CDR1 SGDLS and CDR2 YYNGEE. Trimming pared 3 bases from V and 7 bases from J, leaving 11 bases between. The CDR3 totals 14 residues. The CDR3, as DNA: TGTGCCAGCAGCGCCGGGATCTTCAATTCACCCCTCCACTTT. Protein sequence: CASSAGIFNSPLHF.

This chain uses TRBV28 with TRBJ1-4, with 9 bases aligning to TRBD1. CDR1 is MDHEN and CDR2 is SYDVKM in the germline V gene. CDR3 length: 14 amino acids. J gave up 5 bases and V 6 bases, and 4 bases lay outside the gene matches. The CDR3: CASRTGTGNEKLFF. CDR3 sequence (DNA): TGTGCCAGCAGAACCGGGACAGGGAATGAAAAACTGTTTTTT.

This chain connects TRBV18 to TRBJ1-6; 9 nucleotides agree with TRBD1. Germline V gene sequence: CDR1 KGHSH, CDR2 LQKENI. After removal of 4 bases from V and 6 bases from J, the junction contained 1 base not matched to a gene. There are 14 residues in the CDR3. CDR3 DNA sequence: TGTGCCAGCTCACTACAGGGGGCTAATTCACCCCTCCACTTT. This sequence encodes CASSLQGANSPLHF.